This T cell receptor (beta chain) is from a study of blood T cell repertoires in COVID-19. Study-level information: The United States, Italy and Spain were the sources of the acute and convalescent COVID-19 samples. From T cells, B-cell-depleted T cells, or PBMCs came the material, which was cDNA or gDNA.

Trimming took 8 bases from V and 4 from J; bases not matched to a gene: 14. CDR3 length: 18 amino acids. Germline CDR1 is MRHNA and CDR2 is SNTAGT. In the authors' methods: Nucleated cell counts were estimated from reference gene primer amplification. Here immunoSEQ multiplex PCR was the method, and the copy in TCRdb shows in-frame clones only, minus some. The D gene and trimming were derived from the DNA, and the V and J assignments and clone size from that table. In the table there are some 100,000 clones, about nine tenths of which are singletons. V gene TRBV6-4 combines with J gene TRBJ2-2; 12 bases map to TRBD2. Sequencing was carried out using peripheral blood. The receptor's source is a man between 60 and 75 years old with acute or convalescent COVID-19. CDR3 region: CASLRGLAGPRSTGELFF. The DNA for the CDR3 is TGTGCCAGCTTACGCGGACTAGCGGGGCCAAGATCCACCGGGGAGCTGTTTTTT.